This T cell receptor (beta chain) was profiled in a study of cytomegalovirus exposure and HLA in healthy donors. In the PCR, 60 Vbeta and 13 Jbeta primers were used. Here immunoSEQ multiplex PCR was the method, and the copy in TCRdb shows in-frame clones only, minus some. The table lists 150,000 to 200,000 clones, 65% to 80% of them singletons. Trimming removed 2 bases from V and 4 bases from J; junction bases left unmatched: 5. CDR3 length: 14 residues. Germline assignment: CDR1 GTSNPN and CDR2 SVGIG (reference sequence). The TCR comes from a man younger than 35 in good health and CMV-seropositive. This chain connects TRBV30 to TRBJ1-5; 7 bases fit TRBD1. Input material: PBMCs. CDR3 nucleotide sequence: TGTGCCTGGAGTCGACAGGGAGGTAATCAGCCCCAGCATTTT. Amino acid sequence: CAWSRQGGNQPQHF.